This T cell receptor beta chain was identified in a study of blood T cell repertoires in COVID-19 (dated by TCRdb to the early 2020s). Looking at the study overall: Samples from collaborators originated in the United States, Italy and Spain and spanned both the acute and convalescent phases of COVID-19. Sample metadata almost always included a de-identified subject ID, COVID-19 status, age in years and sex. The samples were drawn from the first 160 participants of the ongoing ImmuneRACE study and from 1,254 subjects provided by 6 global collaborators. Deeply sampled blood TCRbeta repertoires from subjects exposed to, actively infected with, or recovered from COVID-19 were included in the dataset. The repertoires were made available in a free public database intended to serve as a resource for research on the immune response to SARS-CoV-2. The prospective study material was composed of cDNA or gDNA derived from T cells, B-cell-depleted T cells, or PBMCs. Where available, HLA class I and class II types were taken from metadata supplied by the sample provider and were not determined by assay-based typing. What the work shows at the level of the full study, not this receptor alone: The amount of clinical and demographic metadata varied by source and participant and was provided uncurated.

The immunoSEQ Assay, a bias-controlled multiplex PCR, was used to amplify TCRbeta CDR3 regions from genomic DNA. In the paper's pipeline: Within the assay, amplification of reference gene primers was used to estimate how many nucleated cells each sample contained. To quantify the absolute abundance of each unique TCRbeta CDR3 rearrangement, sequence reads were collapsed and filtered. For each sample, productive Simpson clonality was calculated by taking the square root of Simpson's diversity index across productive rearrangements. TCRdb limited this immuneACCESS table to in-frame rearrangements with V and J called. A share of clones is missing; checked studies link under half to unresolved V genes, and the rest is unexplained. V, J and clone size were drawn from that table, and D and trimming were deduced from the DNA. Recorded for this sample are over 250,000 clones; around 80% of them occurred a single time. Together, the top ten hold under 5% of the sample.

Regarding this clone: Its antigen is not yet known. Base qualities are not recorded, but no much larger clone differs from it by a single base.

Enrolling through a virtual design, the prospective study's participants ranged in age from roughly 18 to 100 years and lived across 20 to 25 United States geographic areas. To assign participants to cohorts, the prospective study relied on clinical history that participants themselves reported in a screening survey and a study questionnaire. In the prospective study, mobile phlebotomists collected whole blood, serum and a nasopharyngeal or oropharyngeal swab from each participant. Additional blood draws and questionnaires over an approximately two-month period could optionally be provided by prospective study participants. Before DNA extraction, blood samples from the prospective study were shipped at room temperature or frozen. This sequence originates from a man aged 25-45 years with acute COVID-19. The sample consisted of PBMCs or T cells enriched from blood (not recorded which).

At the DNA level, the sequence is TGCGCCAGCAGCCAATCGACAGGGGTAAATTCACCCCTCCACTTT. Its translation is CASSQSTGVNSPLHF. The chain couples TRBV4-3 to TRBJ1-6; 8 nucleotides in the junction match TRBD1. The germline V gene supplies CDR1 LGHNA and CDR2 YSLEER. Taken from cysteine to phenylalanine, the CDR3 has 15 residues. The DNA shown is the 45-base CDR3, in frame from base 1. V is trimmed back by 2 bases and J by 7 bases, and the junction contains 4 bases that no gene match accounts for.